This T cell receptor beta chain was observed in a study of blood T cell repertoires in COVID-19. The overall study: Whether acute or convalescent, the COVID-19 samples came from the United States, Italy and Spain. The cDNA or gDNA used as material had been derived from T cells, B-cell-depleted T cells, or PBMCs.

Under the authors' procedure: Amplification of reference gene primers was used by the study to estimate nucleated cell counts. The table came from immunoSEQ multiplex PCR; TCRdb's copy has only in-frame clones and leaves some out. V and J calls and clone size come straight from that table; D and trimming were deduced from the DNA. The repertoire consists of around 63,000 clones, with roughly 88% occurring once and the leading ten covering 15% to 20%. Trimming at V came to 10 bases and at J to 0 bases, leaving 5 bases not matched to a gene. Germline CDR1 ENHRY, CDR2 SYGVKD. This CDR3 is built from 14 residues.

This chain joins TRBV10-3 and TRBJ1-1, with 10 bases matching TRBD1. The clonotype was recovered from an elderly woman with active COVID-19. Material: peripheral blood. The CDR3 DNA sequence: TGTGCCACCTCGGGGACAGGGGTGAACACTGAAGCTTTCTTT. Translated, it gives CATSGTGVNTEAFF.